These 13 T cell receptor beta chains originate from one sample sequenced in a study of CD8+ T cells in alopecia areata. Scientists pooled cutaneous lymph node cells and sorted them on CD4, CD8alpha, NKG2D, NKG2ACE and other markers. RNA was isolated and reverse transcribed to cDNA, the sequencing template. Method: immunoSEQ multiplex PCR; TCRdb's copy keeps in-frame clones and lacks some. This sample comprises about 270,000 clones, none seen once only. The specimen sequenced was CD4+ T cells sorted from a lymph node. These receptors came from a C3H/HeJ mouse with alopecia areata. This mouse strain has H2-k as its MHC haplotype.

A few counts support this clone. All gene names here are mouse names. Read sequence stops 4 residues before the CDR3 end, and the germline J gene provides the missing end. The chain uses TRBV12-1 and TRBJ2-7, with TRBD2 matching 10 bases. Germline values: CDR1 SGHSN, CDR2 HYEKVE. This CDR3 contains 13 residues. CDR3 region: CASSGTGAYEQYF. CDR3 DNA, as far as it was read: TGTGCCAGCTCCGGGACTGGGGCGTAT.

Concerning this clone itself: All gene names here are mouse names. The read terminates 4 residues ahead of where the CDR3 ends, so the germline J gene completes it. In the same sample, other DNA sequences code for this CDR3. V is TRBV17 and J is TRBJ2-7, with TRBD2 as a possible D gene (6 bases). V dropped 3 bases and J dropped 2 bases, with 8 bases sitting between them. Germline lookup yields CDR1 MNHDT and CDR2 YYDKIL. The CDR3 consists of 13 residues. Here the CDR3 reads CASSSWGAYEQYF. Partial CDR3 DNA: TGTGCTAGCAGTAGCTGGGGAGCCTAT.

This clone was recorded many times. Gene names are the mouse ones. The CDR3 extends 4 residues past the end of the read, so its final part is completed from the germline J gene. The rearrangement joins TRBV5 to TRBJ2-3; a weak D match, TRBD1 (6 bases). CDR3 length: 16 amino acids. Trimming stripped 4 bases from V and 0 bases from J, with 14 bases between. CDR1 is LGHNA and CDR2 is YNLKQL in the germline V gene (reference sequence). CDR3 protein: CASSPPRTASAETLYF. The sequenced part of the CDR3 DNA is TGTGCCAGCAGCCCCCCTAGGACAGCTAGTGCAGAA.

Worth noting for this clone: Mouse gene names apply. The CDR3 is cut off 3 residues early in the read; its end comes from the germline J gene. The chain uses TRBV5 and TRBJ1-6; D unclear. TRBJ1-6 is an ORF, and what it does is uncertain. Germline V gene sequence: CDR1 LGHNA, CDR2 YNLKQL (reference sequence). The CDR3 is made up of 14 amino acids. The V and J ends lost 2 bases and 7 bases respectively, with 9 bases between them. CDR3 DNA, as far as it was read: TGTGCCAGCAGCCAAATACAGAGGAATTCGCCC. This gives the protein CASSQIQRNSP. The whole CDR3 reads CASSQIQRNSPLYF.

This clone was observed a handful of times. Gene names and germline match the mouse. The sequenced fragment ends 4 residues before the CDR3 boundary, so the rest is inferred from the germline J gene. The rearrangement links TRBV5 to TRBJ2-5, with TRBD2 matching 10 bases. This CDR3 spans 15 amino acids. Germline V lookup: CDR1 LGHNA, CDR2 YNLKQL (reference sequence). After removal of 3 bases from V and 2 bases from J, the junction contained 2 bases not matched to a gene. Incomplete CDR3 DNA: TGTGCCAGCAGCCATCCTGGGGGGGCCCAAGAC. Translated: CASSHPGGAQD. The entire CDR3 reads CASSHPGGAQDTQYF.

This clone was counted only a few times. Mouse germline and gene names are used. This CDR3 is CASTQLGTNTGQLYF. The CDR3 bases that were read are TGTGCCAGCACCCAACTGGGAACAAACACCGGG. The chain uses TRBV19 and TRBJ2-2, with D possibly matching TRBD2 (6 bases). The DNA ends 4 residues before the CDR3 does, and the rest of the CDR3 is filled in from the germline J gene. Looked up from germline, CDR1 is FNHDT and CDR2 is SITEND (reference sequence). Trimming took off 6 bases at V and 0 bases at J, with 12 bases between the two ends. The CDR3 length is 15 residues.

Comments on this clone: Each gene name is a mouse one. The read terminates 4 residues before the CDR3 end, so the remaining end is supplied by the germline J gene. The chain recombines TRBV13-1 with TRBJ2-2; 9 nucleotides match TRBD2. Losses at the gene ends were 4 bases for V and 4 bases for J; bases not matched to a gene: 5. Germline CDR1 and CDR2: NSHNY and SYGAGN. The CDR3 extends over 15 amino acids. CDR3 amino acids: CASSKTGGGTGQLYF. The part of the CDR3 DNA that was read is TGTGCCAGCAGTAAGACTGGGGGAGGCACCGGG.

This clone was observed a few times. Genes and germline come from the mouse. The CDR3 spells CASSDAGISYNSPLYF. The sequenced part of the CDR3 DNA is TGTGCCAGCAGTGATGCAGGCATTTCCTATAATTCGCCC. The rearrangement links TRBV13-1 to TRBJ1-6; D remains unclear. Read sequence stops 3 residues before the CDR3 end, and the germline J gene provides the missing end. TRBJ1-6 is recorded as an ORF, its role being uncertain. Germline CDR1 NSHNY, CDR2 SYGAGN. The CDR3 runs 16 residues. Trimming took 0 bases from V and 0 from J, leaving 7 bases between them.

In the case of this clone: Germline and genes: mouse. The DNA ends 4 residues before the CDR3 does, and the rest of the CDR3 is filled in from the germline J gene. The V and J genes are TRBV5 and TRBJ2-5; 10 bases map to TRBD2. CDR1 is LGHNA, CDR2 YNLKQL, per germline (reference sequence). The CDR3 runs 16 residues. The V segment lost 2 bases and the J segment 2 bases; nucleotides outside the gene matches: 4. This CDR3 reads CASSQYWGGAQDTQYF. CDR3 DNA (partial): TGTGCCAGCAGCCAATACTGGGGGGGGGCCCAAGAC.

Note on this clone: The genes and germline here are from mouse. The read gets to within 3 residues of the CDR3 end, and the germline J gene fills in the rest. This chain joins TRBV19 and TRBJ1-6, with D perhaps matching TRBD1 (6 bases). TRBJ1-6 has ORF status, its function being uncertain. CDR1 FNHDT and CDR2 SITEND come from the germline V gene (reference sequence). The CDR3 is 15 amino acids. Trimming removed 2 bases at V and 4 bases at J, with 10 bases between. The CDR3: CASSITGYYNSPLYF. The covered CDR3 bases are TGTGCCAGCAGTATCACAGGGTATTATAATTCGCCC.

As for this clone: Mouse gene names and germline throughout. The same CDR3 arises from other DNA sequences in this sample as well. CDR3 bases read: TGTGCCAGCAGCCAAGGGGGCCAAGAC. This codes for CASSQGGQD. The complete CDR3 protein is CASSQGGQDTQYF. The V and J genes are TRBV5 and TRBJ2-5; no reliable D call. The CDR3 end falls 4 residues outside the read, so it is completed with the germline J gene. The CDR3 totals 13 residues. Between the trimmed V and J ends, which lost 1 base and 2 bases, there was a span of 4 bases. The germline V gene encodes CDR1 LGHNA and CDR2 YNLKQL (reference sequence).

Only a few counts were recorded for this clone. Any gene name here is a mouse gene name. Read data end 4 residues before the CDR3 end; the end is taken from the germline J gene. This chain links TRBV1 with TRBJ2-3; 12 bases fit TRBD2. The junction had 7 bases not matched to a gene; V was cut back by 6 bases and J by 0 bases. The CDR3 loop spans 17 amino acids. Per germline, CDR1 NSQYPW and CDR2 LRSPGD (reference sequence). The DNA read from the CDR3 is TGCACCTGCAGGGGGGACTGGGGGGAGGCAAGTGCAGAA. Protein: CTCRGDWGEASAE. The entire CDR3 protein is CTCRGDWGEASAETLYF.

This clone was found a few times. Any gene name here is a mouse gene name. Incomplete CDR3 DNA: TGCACCTGCAGTGCAAGACAGGGGGAGGACTCC. Its translation is CTCSARQGEDS. The complete CDR3 sequence is CTCSARQGEDSDYTF. V usage is TRBV1 and J usage is TRBJ1-2, with 9 bases aligning to TRBD1. Coverage ceases 4 residues before the CDR3 finishes, and the germline J gene fills in the end. CDR3 length: 15 amino acids. Looked up from germline, CDR1 is NSQYPW and CDR2 is LRSPGD (reference sequence). Germline trimming cut 2 bases from V and 3 bases from J; bases unmatched to any gene: 4.